This is a list of T cell receptor beta chains from one sample in a study of shared clonotypes between healthy human individuals. Assay: immunoSEQ multiplex PCR; the TCRdb copy retains only in-frame clones and omits some. The profile covers 2 million or so clones, with about 95% appearing a single time and 0.85% to 1.2% taken by the ten largest. Sequences were obtained from naive CD8+ T cells sorted from blood. These receptor sequences come from a young man in good health. The CDR3 runs from the conserved cysteine through the conserved F or W. Fields, in order: clone size, D gene, J gene, V gene, CDR3 DNA, CDR3 protein. A D gene is named only where the DNA matches it firmly. Only part of the rows carry a size: once, few, many, or a class if the clone is expanded.

once	TRBD1	TRBJ2-5	TRBV9	TGTGCCAGCAGCGAAGGGACAGGCCAAGAGACCCAGTACTTC	CASSEGTGQETQYF
.	TRBD2	TRBJ2-7	TRBV27	TGTGCCAGCAAAATGGCGGGAGGCTCCTACGAGCAGTACTTC	CASKMAGGSYEQYF
.	.	TRBJ2-7	TRBV4-1	TGCGCCAGCAGCCAAGTTATGGCGTCCTACGAGCAGTACTTC	CASSQVMASYEQYF
.	.	TRBJ2-7	TRBV5-6	TGTGCCAGCAGCATCAGGGGCACCTACGAGCAGTACTTC	CASSIRGTYEQYF
.	TRBD2	TRBJ2-3	TRBV11-2	TGTGCCAGCAGCTTAACCCCAGAAGGTCTAGCGGGGTTCACAGATACGCAGTATTTT	CASSLTPEGLAGFTDTQYF
.	.	TRBJ2-7	TRBV27	TGTGCCAGCAGTCCGACAGTATTAGCCTACGAGCAGTACTTC	CASSPTVLAYEQYF
.	TRBD2	TRBJ2-4	TRBV19	TGTGCCAGTAGTATAGACGGGGAGGGCATTCAGTACTTC	CASSIDGEGIQYF
.	TRBD1	TRBJ2-7	TRBV4-1	TGCGCCAGCAGCCAAAAAGGAGGACAGGGGAGCTCCTACGAGCAGTACTTC	CASSQKGGQGSSYEQYF
.	TRBD1	TRBJ2-3	TRBV27	TGTGCCAGCACCACGACAGGGTCTACAGATACGCAGTATTTT	CASTTTGSTDTQYF
.	.	TRBJ2-7	TRBV30	TGTGCCTCGGACAGAGACCATACCTACGAGCAGTACTTC	CASDRDHTYEQYF
.	.	TRBJ2-7	TRBV10-2	TGCGCCAGCAGTGAGGGGGTCTACGAGCAGTACTTC	CASSEGVYEQYF
.	TRBD1	TRBJ2-7	TRBV6-1	TGTGCCAGCAGTCGGGACAGGTCCTACGAGCAGTACTTC	CASSRDRSYEQYF
.	.	TRBJ2-7	TRBV7-9	TGTGCCAGCAGCTTAACTTCTTACTACGAGCAGTACTTC	CASSLTSYYEQYF
.	.	TRBJ1-6	TRBV6-5	TGTGCCAGCAGTTACGGGCAGGGTGACAGTAATTCACCCCTCCACTTT	CASSYGQGDSNSPLHF
.	.	TRBJ2-7	TRBV11-3	TGTGCCAGCAGCTTGGCCCCCCATGTGGACGGCTACGAGCAGTACTTC	CASSLAPHVDGYEQYF
.	TRBD1	TRBJ2-7	TRBV9	TGTGCCAGCAGCGGGGACAGGTCCTACGAGCAGTACTTC	CASSGDRSYEQYF
.	TRBD1	TRBJ2-1	TRBV4-1	TGCGCCAGCAGCCAAGAAGTCAGGACAGGGTTGCACAATGAGCAGTTCTTC	CASSQEVRTGLHNEQFF
.	.	TRBJ1-6	TRBV6-5	TGTGCCAGCAGTTTTCTGAGCTCCTATAATTCACCCCTCCACTTT	CASSFLSSYNSPLHF
.	TRBD2	TRBJ2-1	TRBV12-5	TGTGCTAGTGGTCGACTAGCGGGTATTTACAATGAGCAGTTCTTC	CASGRLAGIYNEQFF
few	.	TRBJ2-7	TRBV30	TGTGCCTGGAGGTTCAGGGTGGGAGAGCAGTACTTC	CAWRFRVGEQYF
once	.	TRBJ2-1	TRBV5-6	TGTGCCAGCAGCTTGTTAGTAAATGAGCAGTTCTTC	CASSLLVNEQFF
.	.	TRBJ1-1	TRBV30	TGTGCCTGGAGCCCCGGGCTTTGGTCTGAAGCTTTCTTT	CAWSPGLWSEAFF
.	.	TRBJ1-1	TRBV27	TGTGCCAGCAGTTTATCGGCCGGATACACTGAAGCTTTCTTT	CASSLSAGYTEAFF
once	.	TRBJ2-7	TRBV5-6	TGTGCCAGCAGCTTCTCGGCGGGAAATCTCTACGAGCAGTACTTC	CASSFSAGNLYEQYF
.	.	TRBJ2-1	TRBV28	TGTGCCAGCAGGACTACAGTTTCCTACAATGAGCAGTTCTTC	CASRTTVSYNEQFF
.	TRBD2	TRBJ2-2	TRBV30	TGTGCCTGGAACTGGGGGGGACGTGGGGAGCTGTTTTTT	CAWNWGGRGELFF
.	.	TRBJ1-1	TRBV28	TGTGCCAGCAGTTTAAGTAGGCTCAGAACTGAAGCTTTCTTT	CASSLSRLRTEAFF
once	.	TRBJ2-1	TRBV9	TGTGCCAGCGGCCATGCCTCGAGCTCCTACAATGAGCAGTTCTTC	CASGHASSSYNEQFF
.	.	TRBJ1-2	TRBV5-1	TGCGCCAGCAGCTTGGTAGGGCCCGATGGCTACACCTTC	CASSLVGPDGYTF
.	.	TRBJ2-2	TRBV18	TGTGCCAGCTCACCACCAGATAACACCGGGGAGCTGTTTTTT	CASSPPDNTGELFF
.	.	TRBJ1-2	TRBV9	TGTGCCAGCAGCGTAAACAGGGAGCACTATGGCTACACCTTC	CASSVNREHYGYTF
.	TRBD1	TRBJ2-7	TRBV19	TGTGCCAGTAGTCCACATCGGGACAGGGAGCACGAGCAGTACTTC	CASSPHRDREHEQYF
.	TRBD1	TRBJ1-1	TRBV27	TGTGCCAGCAGTATTGACAGGGGTTCTGAAGCTTTCTTT	CASSIDRGSEAFF
.	.	TRBJ2-2	TRBV9	TGTGCCAGCAGCGTAGAAAGCTCGAACACCGGGGAGCTGTTTTTT	CASSVESSNTGELFF
.	.	TRBJ1-2	TRBV5-6	TGTGCCAGCAGCCGGGACTATGGCTACACCTTC	CASSRDYGYTF
.	.	TRBJ1-1	TRBV19	TGTGCCAGTATAAGTACGGGAACTAACACTGAAGCTTTCTTT	CASISTGTNTEAFF
.	TRBD1	TRBJ2-1	TRBV9	TGTGCCAGCAGCGTAGCTGGGACAGGGAATATCAACAATGAGCAGTTCTTC	CASSVAGTGNINNEQFF
.	TRBD1	TRBJ2-5	TRBV5-4	TGTGCCAGCAGCATGGACAGGGACGTGACCCAGTACTTC	CASSMDRDVTQYF
.	.	TRBJ2-3	TRBV19	TGTGCCAGTAGTATAGATCCCGATGCAAGGGGAGGCGCAGATACGCAGTATTTT	CASSIDPDARGGADTQYF
.	.	TRBJ2-1	TRBV11-3	TGTGCCAGCAGCTTACTTACAGGGAACTTTTACAATGAGCAGTTCTTC	CASSLLTGNFYNEQFF
.	.	TRBJ2-1	TRBV9	TGTGCCAGCAGCGTATTTGGGGACTCCTACAATGAGCAGTTCTTC	CASSVFGDSYNEQFF
.	.	TRBJ1-1	TRBV5-6	TGTGCCAGCAGCTCCCAACCGAACACTGAAGCTTTCTTT	CASSSQPNTEAFF
.	TRBD1	TRBJ1-2	TRBV10-3	TGTGCCACCCAGGCTCGGACAGGGACCGACTACACCTTC	CATQARTGTDYTF
.	.	TRBJ1-5	TRBV28	TGTGCCAGCAGTTGGAGTCCTAAACAAGGATATAGCAATCAGCCCCAGCATTTT	CASSWSPKQGYSNQPQHF
.	.	TRBJ2-2	TRBV21-1	TGTGCCAGCAGCAAAGCTGAAGTGGGCTGGGGCGGGGAGCTGTTTTTT	CASSKAEVGWGGELFF
.	.	TRBJ1-2	TRBV5-4	TGTGCCAGCAGCTTGGAAGGGGCCGGCTACACCTTC	CASSLEGAGYTF
.	TRBD2	TRBJ2-1	TRBV5-1	TGCGCCAGCAGCTTTCCAGCGGGGGGGCCGAGAAACAATGAGCAGTTCTTC	CASSFPAGGPRNNEQFF
.	.	TRBJ2-2	TRBV11-2	TGTGCCAGCAGCGGCGGATTCGGGGGGAACACCGGGGAGCTGTTTTTT	CASSGGFGGNTGELFF
.	.	TRBJ2-3	TRBV11-2	TGTGCCAGCAGCCACACATTGGGGGGCACAGATACGCAGTATTTT	CASSHTLGGTDTQYF
.	TRBD1	TRBJ2-3	TRBV7-2	TGTGCCAGCAGCTTTCCGGGACAGGGTACAGATACGCAGTATTTT	CASSFPGQGTDTQYF
.	.	TRBJ2-3	TRBV7-9	TGTGCCAGCAGCTTGTCAGGGTTAGATACGCAGTATTTT	CASSLSGLDTQYF
.	TRBD2	TRBJ2-5	TRBV7-8	TGTGCCAGCAAGAGCAGGACTAGCGGAATACAAGAGACCCAGTACTTC	CASKSRTSGIQETQYF
.	.	TRBJ1-1	TRBV27	TGTGCCAGCAGTCCGATATGGAACACTGAAGCTTTCTTT	CASSPIWNTEAFF
.	.	TRBJ2-3	TRBV7-9	TGTGCCAGCAGCTTAGGGTTCCATGGCACAGATACGCAGTATTTT	CASSLGFHGTDTQYF
.	.	TRBJ2-2	TRBV7-9	TGTGCCAGCAGCTTTGAGGGGTCGAACACCGGGGAGCTGTTTTTT	CASSFEGSNTGELFF
.	TRBD2	TRBJ2-5	TRBV4-3	TGCGCCAGCAGCCAGCGATCCGAAGCGGGAGGCCAAGAGACCCAGTACTTC	CASSQRSEAGGQETQYF
.	.	TRBJ2-5	TRBV29-1	TGCAGCGCTCGTGGGGGGATGGGCCAAGAGACCCAGTACTTC	CSARGGMGQETQYF
.	TRBD1	TRBJ2-7	TRBV28	TGTGCCAGCATGGCGCCGACAGGGGGCTTCTACGAGCAGTACTTC	CASMAPTGGFYEQYF
once	TRBD1	TRBJ2-7	TRBV9	TGTGCCAGCAGCGCCGGGACAGGGGCCGAGCAGTACTTC	CASSAGTGAEQYF